The 23 T cell receptor beta chains below come from one sample, sequenced in a study of memory B cells and T cells in multiple sclerosis. Sequencing was performed with immunoSEQ multiplex PCR; in TCRdb, only in-frame clones are kept and a portion is missing. The table records about 7,600 clones, roughly 64% of them present only once. Sequencing was carried out using memory (CD45RO+) CD8+ T cells from blood. These receptors were taken from a human donor with multiple sclerosis.

This clone has more than one count but fewer than ten. This chain uses TRBV11-2 with TRBJ1-5, with D tentatively TRBD1 (5 bases). Germline V gene lookup returns CDR1 SGHAT and CDR2 FQNNGV. The V end lost 5 bases, the J end lost 7 bases, and 9 bases lay between the germline ends. This CDR3 is built from 12 residues. The DNA for the CDR3 is TGTGCCAGCAGCCACGGGGGGCAGCCCCAGCATTTT. Its translation is CASSHGGQPQHF.

By share, this clone ranks as medium-sized. This chain links TRBV6-5 with TRBJ2-2, with TRBD1 matching 9 bases. Per the germline V gene, CDR1 is MNHEY and CDR2 is SVGAGI. This CDR3 has 15 residues. The ends lost 0 bases at V and 6 bases at J; junction bases unmatched: 2. The chain's CDR3 is CASSYSTGGSGELFF. For the CDR3, the DNA is TGTGCCAGCAGTTACTCGACAGGGGGATCCGGGGAGCTGTTTTTT.

This clone has just one count. This rearrangement joins TRBV27 to TRBJ2-3; 12 bases match TRBD1. Germline assignment: CDR1 MNHEY and CDR2 SMNVEV (reference sequence). The CDR3 sequence is 15 residues long. The trim removed 6 bases at V and 6 bases at J, leaving 7 bases unmatched. The CDR3 spells CASSLGQGAGDTQYF. The CDR3 DNA is TGTGCCAGCAGCCTGGGACAGGGGGCCGGGGATACGCAGTATTTT.

This rearrangement joins TRBV7-6 to TRBJ2-5; 8 bases line up with TRBD2. The ends lost 5 bases at V and 4 bases at J; junction bases unmatched: 3. Per the germline V gene, CDR1 is SGHVS and CDR2 is FNYEAQ. The CDR3 is 13 residues long. In DNA, the CDR3 is TGTGCCAGCAGCCGGGGGGGGTCAGAGACCCAGTACTTC. It encodes CASSRGGSETQYF. The full variable domain, its missing parts supplied by reference TRBV7-6 and TRBJ2-5, is GAGVSQSPRYKVTKRGQDVALRCDPISGHVSLYWYRQALGQGPEFLTYFNYEAQQDKSGLPNDRFSAERPEGSISTLTIQRTEQRDSAMYRCASSRGGSETQYFGPGTRLLVL.

This clone was found a few times. The V and J genes are TRBV7-2 and TRBJ2-1, with 9 bases lining up with TRBD1. Germline V gene sequence: CDR1 SGHTA, CDR2 FQGNSA. With V trimmed by 4 bases and J by 7 bases, 2 bases remained unmatched. The CDR3 sequence is 13 residues long. CDR3 amino acids: CASSYRGRNEQFF. The CDR3 DNA reads as TGTGCCAGCAGCTACAGGGGGCGGAATGAGCAGTTCTTC.

The chain's CDR3 is CASKEILGQGNPWDYGYTF. In DNA form, the CDR3 reads TGTGCCAGCAAGGAGATTTTGGGACAGGGGAACCCGTGGGACTATGGCTACACCTTC. The rearrangement uses TRBV2 and TRBJ1-2; TRBD1 matches at 10 bases. The junction had 20 bases not matched to a gene; V was cut back by 7 bases and J by 3 bases. Per the germline V gene, CDR1 is SNHLY and CDR2 is FYNNEI. This CDR3 has 19 amino acids.

This chain joins TRBV6-5 and TRBJ1-1; D not resolved. V was clipped by 7 bases and J by 3 bases, with 9 bases between them. Germline V gene sequence: CDR1 MNHEY, CDR2 SVGAGI. This CDR3 contains 12 residues. Here the CDR3 DNA reads TGTGCCAGCATGTCCCCGGACACTGAAGCTTTCTTT. This sequence encodes CASMSPDTEAFF.

This chain connects TRBV5-1 to TRBJ1-6; the match to TRBD1 covers 7 bases. Per germline, CDR1 SGHRS and CDR2 YFSETQ. The CDR3 runs 15 residues. The trim removed 0 bases at V and 6 bases at J, leaving 3 bases unmatched. CDR3 sequence (DNA): TGCGCCAGCAGCTTGGCGGCAGGGGGTAATTCACCCCTCCACTTT. Its translation: CASSLAAGGNSPLHF.

This clone was seen only a few times. This chain uses TRBV5-4 with TRBJ2-7; D ambiguous. The germline V gene has CDR1 SGHNT and CDR2 YYREEE (reference sequence). Deletions cut 2 bases from V and 3 bases from J, with 3 bases between. This CDR3 has 11 amino acids. CDR3 coding DNA: TGTGCCAGCAGCTTCCGCTACGAGCAGTACTTC. It codes for CASSFRYEQYF.

This chain links TRBV5-1 with TRBJ1-2; the match to TRBD1 covers 12 bases. V shed 3 bases and J 8 bases; nucleotides not matched to a gene: 8. Per germline, CDR1 SGHRS and CDR2 YFSETQ. CDR3 length: 15 amino acids. The CDR3: CASSSDPGTGGGYTF. The CDR3 DNA is TGCGCCAGCAGCTCGGACCCCGGGACAGGGGGCGGCTACACCTTC. Using reference TRBV5-1 and TRBJ1-2 for the parts outside the CDR3, the full variable domain is KAGVTQTPRYLIKTRGQQVTLSCSPISGHRSVSWYQQTPGQGLQFLFEYFSETQRNKGNFPGRFSGRQFSNSRSEMNVSTLELGDSALYLCASSSDPGTGGGYTFGSGTRLTVV.

Concerning this clone: This same CDR3 is encoded by further DNA sequences in the sample. This chain uses TRBV6-4 with TRBJ2-2, with 11 bases lining up with TRBD1. Per the germline V gene, CDR1 is MRHNA and CDR2 is SNTAGT. The length of the CDR3 is 15 residues. J lost 5 bases, V lost 5 bases, and 4 bases had no gene match. The CDR3 coding sequence is TGTGCCAGCAGTCCCGGGACAGGGGGAACCGGGGAGCTGTTTTTT. It codes for CASSPGTGGTGELFF.

The chain uses TRBV2 and TRBJ2-1; D is perhaps TRBD1 (6 bases). Germline assignment: CDR1 SNHLY and CDR2 FYNNEI. Trimming shortened V by 3 bases and J by 5 bases, and 20 bases separated the two germline ends. This CDR3 has 17 residues. Here the CDR3 DNA reads TGTGCCAGCAGTGATAATTACAGGGAGATCGGGCACAATGAGCAGTTCTTC. Amino acid sequence: CASSDNYREIGHNEQFF.

This clone was counted only a few times. V usage is TRBV19 and J usage is TRBJ1-1; tentative D call: TRBD1 (5 bases). The CDR3 has 13 residues. The germline gives CDR1 LNHDA, CDR2 SQIVND (reference sequence). V lost 3 bases and J lost 9, with 14 bases in between. The CDR3 is CASSIGAGRQAFF. DNA for the CDR3: TGTGCCAGTAGTATTGGGGCCGGACGGCAAGCTTTCTTT. Combining the CDR3 with reference TRBV19 and TRBJ1-1 gives the whole variable domain DGGITQSPKYLFRKEGQNVTLSCEQNLNHDAMYWYRQDPGQGLRLIYYSQIVNDFQKGDIAEGYSVSREKKESFPLTVTSAQKNPTAFYLCASSIGAGRQAFFGQGTRLTVV.

This chain links TRBV19 with TRBJ2-1; 8 bases are shared with TRBD1. The junction had 13 bases not matched to a gene; V was cut back by 4 bases and J by 8 bases. Germline CDR1 is LNHDA and CDR2 is SQIVND (reference sequence). This CDR3 has 16 amino acids. The CDR3 loop is CASSTPPGQGSDEQFF. The CDR3 DNA follows: TGTGCCAGTAGTACACCTCCCGGACAGGGTTCTGATGAGCAGTTCTTC. Drawing the rest from reference TRBV19 and TRBJ2-1, the complete variable domain is DGGITQSPKYLFRKEGQNVTLSCEQNLNHDAMYWYRQDPGQGLRLIYYSQIVNDFQKGDIAEGYSVSREKKESFPLTVTSAQKNPTAFYLCASSTPPGQGSDEQFFGPGTRLTVL.

CDR3 nucleotides: TGTGCCAGCAGCTCCCCTAGCACAGATACGCAGTATTTT. It encodes CASSSPSTDTQYF. V and J are TRBV7-3 and TRBJ2-3; unclear D gene. CDR3 length: 13 amino acids. Trimming left V 4 bases short and J 0 bases short, with 5 bases between. Germline lookup yields CDR1 SGHTA and CDR2 FQGTGA.

This sequence joins TRBV14 and TRBJ1-2; D is ambiguous. The V end lost 0 bases, the J end lost 2 bases, and 10 bases lay between the germline ends. The CDR3 covers 15 residues. Germline V lookup: CDR1 SGHDN, CDR2 FVKESK. The CDR3 sequence: CASSQDSGRNYGYTF. In DNA form, the CDR3 reads TGTGCCAGCAGCCAAGATTCCGGGAGAAACTATGGCTACACCTTC.

V and J are TRBV5-1 and TRBJ2-3; D is perhaps TRBD1 (6 bases). Germline V gene data show CDR1 as SGHRS and CDR2 as YFSETQ. The CDR3 has 14 amino acids. V was pared by 7 bases and J by 0 bases, with 12 bases between. The CDR3 DNA follows: TGCGCCAGCGTAGGGACACTTAGCACAGATACGCAGTATTTT. Translating gives CASVGTLSTDTQYF.

This clone came up a few times. V and J are TRBV9 and TRBJ1-2; TRBD1 matches at 9 bases. The germline CDR1 and CDR2 sequences are SGDLS and YYNGEE. This CDR3 is 14 amino acids long. V trimming: 1 base; J trimming: 7 bases; junction bases outside the gene matches: 5. This CDR3 reads CASSVNTGGSGYTF. Written as DNA, the CDR3 is TGTGCCAGCAGCGTAAACACAGGGGGCTCTGGCTACACCTTC.

V usage is TRBV5-4 and J usage is TRBJ2-2; 7 bases fit TRBD2. The CDR3 consists of 17 residues. CDR1 is SGHNT and CDR2 is YYREEE in the germline V gene (reference sequence). With 4 bases clipped from V and 4 bases from J, the junction kept 13 bases outside the gene matches. CDR3 region: CASSTPWGGEGTGELFF. CDR3 nucleotide sequence: TGTGCCAGCAGCACACCCTGGGGCGGGGAGGGCACCGGGGAGCTGTTTTTT.

CDR3 DNA: TGTGCCAGCAGTTTAGGGACAGTCTCTGGGGCCAACGTCCTGACTTTC. Encoded protein: CASSLGTVSGANVLTF. The rearrangement joins TRBV28 to TRBJ2-6; 7 nucleotides agree with TRBD1. The CDR3 has 16 residues. CDR1 and CDR2 (germline): MDHEN, SYDVKM. V was clipped by 2 bases and J by 0 bases; unmatched bases: 1.

This clone was counted only a few times. This may stem from a read error, because a much larger clone lies one nucleotide away. The sample carries other DNA sequences with the same CDR3. The genes are TRBV2 and TRBJ2-7; 7 bases are a match to TRBD1. The CDR3 loop spans 14 amino acids. The V gene's germline CDR1 is SNHLY and CDR2 FYNNEI. This chain's CDR3 is CASSEEGAGGEQYF. DNA for the CDR3: TGTGCGAGCAGTGAAGAGGGGGCAGGGGGCGAGCAGTACTTC.

A note on this clone: This sample includes further DNA sequences coding for the same CDR3. The V gene is TRBV7-6, the J gene TRBJ2-3, with 9 bases that match TRBD2. Per the germline V gene, CDR1 is SGHVS and CDR2 is FNYEAQ. The V segment lost 1 base and the J segment 0 bases; nucleotides outside the gene matches: 2. This CDR3 is built from 16 residues. CDR3 protein: CASSLVAGGSTDTQYF. For the CDR3, the DNA is TGTGCCAGCAGCTTAGTCGCGGGGGGGAGCACAGATACGCAGTATTTT.

The chain links TRBV6-5 to TRBJ2-7; weak D call: TRBD2 (6 bases). Germline lookup yields CDR1 MNHEY and CDR2 SVGAGI. V lost 5 bases and J 9 bases, leaving 14 bases between the germline ends. The CDR3 runs 12 residues. The CDR3 DNA reads as TGTGCCAGCAGTGAACGGGGGTTTGGGCAGTACTTC. Protein sequence: CASSERGFGQYF.